The 13 T cell receptor beta chains presented below share a single source sample, sequenced in a study of blood T cell repertoires in COVID-19. Generated by immunoSEQ multiplex PCR, the TCRdb table keeps only in-frame clones and is missing some. The table includes about 170,000 clones, 70% to 90% detected once. The sample comprised peripheral blood. The receptors here all came from a man aged 35 to 55 who had recovered from COVID-19.

The rearrangement links TRBV18 to TRBJ2-1, with TRBD2 identical over 11 bases. The CDR3 runs 16 residues. Unmatched junction bases numbered 12, after V lost 6 bases and J lost 8 bases. Germline CDR1 and CDR2: KGHSH and LQKENI. The CDR3 reads CASSSRASGRPDEQFF. CDR3 nucleotide sequence: TGTGCCAGCTCTTCGCGGGCTAGCGGGAGGCCCGATGAGCAGTTCTTC.

This clone was seen a handful of times. This chain connects TRBV5-4 to TRBJ1-2; 8 nucleotides align to TRBD1. Trimming removed 1 base from V and 4 bases from J; junction bases left unmatched: 3. The CDR3 sequence is 14 residues long. Germline CDR1 SGHNT, CDR2 YYREEE (reference sequence). The CDR3 here is CASSLSQGAYGYTF. CDR3 DNA: TGTGCCAGCAGCTTGAGCCAGGGGGCCTATGGCTACACCTTC.

The chain employs TRBV11-2 and TRBJ2-7; 10 bases are a match to TRBD1. CDR1 and CDR2 from the germline V gene are SGHAT and FQNNGV. Losses at the gene ends were 4 bases for V and 3 bases for J; bases not matched to a gene: 9. The CDR3 extends over 16 amino acids. The CDR3 nucleotides are TGTGCCAGCAGCTCCCAACCGGGACAGGGGCACTACGAGCAGTACTTC. Translation: CASSSQPGQGHYEQYF.

The V call is TRBV19, the J call TRBJ1-3, with D uncertain. CDR3 length equals 15 residues. CDR1 and CDR2 from the germline V gene are LNHDA and SQIVND (reference sequence). Trimming pared 2 bases from V and 0 bases from J, leaving 8 bases between. CDR3 DNA sequence: TGTGCCAGTAGTATATCGGTGAGCTCTGGAAACACCATATATTTT. Its translation: CASSISVSSGNTIYF.

The rearrangement uses TRBV9 and TRBJ2-4; the match to TRBD2 covers 11 bases. Germline CDR1 reads SGDLS; CDR2 reads YYNGEE. V lost 4 bases, J lost 0 bases, and 6 bases stayed unmatched. The CDR3 is 17 residues long. The CDR3 here is CASSPSSGGLAKNIQYF. The CDR3 DNA is TGTGCCAGCAGCCCCTCTAGCGGGGGGTTAGCCAAAAACATTCAGTACTTC. The variable domain in full, completed from reference TRBV9 and TRBJ2-4, reads DSGVTQTPKHLITATGQRVTLRCSPRSGDLSVYWYQQSLDQGLQFLIQYYNGEERAKGNILERFSAQQFPDLHSELNLSSLELGDSALYFCASSPSSGGLAKNIQYFGAGTRLSVL.

The genes are TRBV11-1 and TRBJ2-7; 7 bases agree with TRBD2. Germline V gives CDR1 SGHAT, CDR2 FQDESV (reference sequence). V gave up 6 bases and J gave up 0 bases; unmatched junction bases: 8. CDR3 length: 15 residues. CDR3 in amino acids: CASSSTPGGSYEQYF. The CDR3, as DNA: TGTGCCAGCAGTTCTACCCCGGGAGGCTCCTACGAGCAGTACTTC.

The sample holds a few counts of this clone. V is TRBV7-9 and J is TRBJ2-3; weak D call: TRBD1 (5 bases). Deletions cut 8 bases from V and 6 bases from J, with 21 bases between. CDR1 is SEHNR and CDR2 is FQNEAQ in the germline V gene (reference sequence). This CDR3 spans 15 amino acids. DNA for the CDR3: TGTGCCAGCGGAGACAGTTTAAGTGAAGGGGATACGCAGTATTTT. It translates to CASGDSLSEGDTQYF.

This chain joins TRBV27 and TRBJ1-3; 10 positions agree with TRBD1. The trim removed 6 bases at V and 3 bases at J, leaving 8 bases unmatched. This CDR3 region has 16 residues. Germline loops: CDR1 MNHEY, CDR2 SMNVEV (reference sequence). The CDR3 loop is CASRRTGGVVGNTIYF. CDR3 bases: TGTGCCAGCAGGCGGACAGGGGGTGTTGTTGGAAACACCATATATTTT.

Only a few counts were recorded for this clone. Written as DNA, the CDR3 is TGTGCCAGCAGACAAAGACTGGGCGAGCAGTACTTC. Protein sequence: CASRQRLGEQYF. The chain employs TRBV28 and TRBJ2-7, with D uncertain. The CDR3 is made up of 12 amino acids. Germline loops: CDR1 MDHEN, CDR2 SYDVKM. The ends were cut back, 6 bases at V and 6 bases at J, with 12 bases in the middle.

CDR3: CAWTKDAGWTDTQYF. CDR3 sequence (DNA): TGTGCCTGGACAAAAGACGCGGGATGGACAGATACGCAGTATTTT. J is TRBJ2-3 and V is TRBV30; a possible D gene is TRBD2 (6 bases). The CDR3 runs 15 residues. V lost 4 bases to trimming and J lost 3 bases, with 17 bases between them. Germline CDR1 GTSNPN, CDR2 SVGIG (reference sequence). Full variable domain (outside the CDR3, taken from reference TRBV30 and TRBJ2-3): SQTIHQWPATLVQPVGSPLSLECTVEGTSNPNLYWYRQAAGRGLQLLFYSVGIGQISSEVPQNLSASRPQDRQFILSSKKLLLSDSGFYLCAWTKDAGWTDTQYFGPGTRLTVL.

The CDR3 DNA reads TGTGCCATTCGCGACAGGGAACGGGAAGATAGCAATCAGCCCCAGCATTTT. Translated, it gives CAIRDREREDSNQPQHF. V usage is TRBV19 and J usage is TRBJ1-5, with TRBD1 identical over 7 bases. After removal of 10 bases from V and 0 bases from J, the junction contained 15 bases not matched to a gene. Germline CDR1 is LNHDA and CDR2 is SQIVND (reference sequence). CDR3 length: 17 residues.

This clone was observed a few times. The gene calls are TRBV6-5 and TRBJ1-2, with unresolved D. The V gene's germline CDR1 is MNHEY and CDR2 SVGAGI. V lost 2 bases to trimming and J lost 6 bases, with 7 bases between them. This CDR3 has 12 residues. The CDR3 DNA reads TGTGCCAGCAGTTACACGGGGAATGGCTACACCTTC. Its protein is CASSYTGNGYTF.

In DNA form, the CDR3 reads TGCGCCAGCAGCCAAGCGGGACTAACGGGGGATACGCAGTATTTT. This sequence encodes CASSQAGLTGDTQYF. V is TRBV4-3 and J is TRBJ2-3; 7 bases are shared with TRBD2. Germline V gene sequence: CDR1 LGHNA, CDR2 YSLEER. The V and J ends lost 1 base and 6 bases, in that order; junction bases with no gene match: 7. The CDR3 runs 15 residues.